The 9 T cell receptor beta chains reported below all come from one sample, sequenced in a study of T-cell reconstitution after alpha-beta-depleted transplantation in children. Unique molecular identifiers featured in how the TCRbeta library was prepared. Each CDR3 protein is one row after TCRdb ran MiXCR on the PCR reads. The data contain about 290,000 distinct CDR3 sequences, 10% of them singletons. The sequences come from PBMCs, collected before TCRalphabeta/CD19-depleted stem cell transplant. The origin of the receptors is a boy in the first two years of life with acute myeloid leukemia, due to receive a stem cell transplant.

In its sample, this clonotype was seen many times. This chain joins TRBV3-1 and TRBJ2-5, with D perhaps TRBD2 (5 bases). The CDR3 is made up of 15 amino acids. Trimming left V 2 bases short and J 2 bases short, with 12 bases between. CDR1 is LGHDT and CDR2 is YNNKEL in the germline V gene (reference sequence). CDR3 sequence (DNA): TGTGCCAGCAGCCAAAATCCCGGACTTCAAGAGACCCAGTACTTC. It yields the protein CASSQNPGLQETQYF.

This clonotype was recorded at least ten times. The CDR3 DNA sequence: TGTGCCAGCAGCTTAACGGGCCTAGCGGGAGGGATAGATACGCAGTATTTT. Amino acid sequence: CASSLTGLAGGIDTQYF. The chain joins TRBV7-3 to TRBJ2-3; 12 nucleotides match TRBD2. This CDR3 contains 17 residues. Unmatched junction bases numbered 6, after V lost 0 bases and J lost 5 bases. Germline loops: CDR1 SGHTA, CDR2 FQGTGA.

This clonotype came up many times. This chain uses TRBV28 with TRBJ2-1, with unresolved D. This CDR3 is built from 15 residues. Germline V gene data show CDR1 as MDHEN and CDR2 as SYDVKM. Trimming shortened V by 2 bases and J by 2 bases, and 10 bases separated the two germline ends. The CDR3, as DNA: TGTGCCAGCAGTTTAAAACGACCGACCTACAATGAGCAGTTCTTC. It specifies CASSLKRPTYNEQFF. Full variable domain (outside the CDR3, taken from reference TRBV28 and TRBJ2-1): DVKVTQSSRYLVKRTGEKVFLECVQDMDHENMFWYRQDPGLGLRLIYFSYDVKMKEKGDIPEGYSVSREKKERFSLILESASTNQTSMYLCASSLKRPTYNEQFFGPGTRLTVL.

The chain is built from TRBV12-3 or TRBV12-4 and TRBJ2-7; D is possibly TRBD1 (5 bases). V gave up 5 bases and J gave up 4 bases, with 18 bases separating them. The CDR3 length is 15 residues. Here the CDR3 reads CASSPALRGGYEQYF. CDR3 in DNA: TGTGCCAGCAGTCCAGCGCTAAGGGGCGGATACGAGCAGTACTTC.

The sample holds many counts of this clonotype. This chain links TRBV28 with TRBJ2-3, with D uncertain. The germline CDR1 and CDR2 sequences are MDHEN and SYDVKM. Trimming removed 3 bases from V and 0 bases from J, with 10 bases in between. This CDR3 region has 15 residues. CDR3 protein: CASSFLPASTDTQYF. The CDR3 region has the DNA TGTGCCAGCAGTTTCCTCCCAGCTAGCACAGATACGCAGTATTTT.

CDR3 sequence reads: CASSLARGHPQHF. In nucleotides, the CDR3 is TGTGCCAGCAGCTTAGCGCGGGGGCATCCCCAGCATTTT. This chain connects TRBV7-7 to TRBJ1-5, with D perhaps matching TRBD1 (6 bases). This CDR3 contains 13 residues. Germline loops: CDR1 SSHAT, CDR2 FNYEAQ (reference sequence). Trimming removed 0 bases from V and 10 bases from J, with 10 bases in between.

This clonotype was counted at least ten times. This chain joins TRBV5-5 and TRBJ2-7; TRBD1 might be the D (5 bases). Germline V gene lookup returns CDR1 SGHKS and CDR2 YYEKEE (reference sequence). This CDR3 has 14 residues. V shed 4 bases and J shed 0 bases, with 11 bases lying between them. The CDR3 sequence is CASSEDSPSYEQYF. CDR3 nucleotide sequence: TGTGCCAGCAGCGAAGACAGCCCCTCCTACGAGCAGTACTTC.

This clonotype showed up many times. The chain carries TRBV10-3 and TRBJ2-7, with D perhaps matching TRBD1 (5 bases). Per the germline V gene, CDR1 is ENHRY and CDR2 is SYGVKD. The CDR3 is 13 amino acids. Trimming removed 1 base at V and 4 bases at J, with 8 bases between. The DNA for the CDR3 is TGTGCCATCAGTGAGTTTTACAGGTACGAGCAGTACTTC. Its protein is CAISEFYRYEQYF.

This clonotype was found a few times. The V gene is TRBV7-3, the J gene TRBJ2-1, with D hard to call. This CDR3 is built from 15 residues. CDR1 SGHTA and CDR2 FQGTGA come from the germline V gene. The V end was cut by 2 bases, the J end by 8 bases, with 16 bases between. CDR3 amino acids: CASSLALGPQDEQFF. CDR3 sequence (DNA): TGTGCCAGCAGCTTAGCCCTTGGGCCGCAGGATGAGCAGTTCTTC.